This paragraph reports one T cell receptor (beta chain). The antigen remains unidentified. This sample was taken from a study of cytomegalovirus exposure and HLA in healthy donors. Study-level results: The study put 150 or so TCR beta chains on its list as cytomegalovirus-associated.

This CDR3 is 12 amino acids long. CDR1 MGHDK and CDR2 SYGVNS come from the germline V gene. With 8 bases removed from V and 2 bases from J, the gap between germline ends came to 6 bases. In the PCR, 60 Vbeta and 13 Jbeta primers were used. The assay was immunoSEQ multiplex PCR, and TCRdb's table has in-frame clones only and misses some. The profile covers roughly 90,000 clones, with roughly 82% appearing a single time and roughly 3.5% taken by the ten largest. The chain carries TRBV25-1 and TRBJ2-2; D is uncertain. Sequencing used PBMCs. The TCR originated in a man aged 25-40 years in good health and CMV-seropositive. This chain's CDR3 is CASGKNTGELFF. CDR3 DNA: TGTGCCAGCGGCAAAAACACCGGGGAGCTGTTTTTT. The entire variable domain, with the rest obtained from reference TRBV25-1 and TRBJ2-2, is as follows: EADIYQTPRYLVIGTGKKITLECSQTMGHDKMYWYQQDPGMELHLIHYSYGVNSTEKGDLSSESTVSRIRTEHFPLTLESARPSHTSQYLCASGKNTGELFFGEGSRLTVL.